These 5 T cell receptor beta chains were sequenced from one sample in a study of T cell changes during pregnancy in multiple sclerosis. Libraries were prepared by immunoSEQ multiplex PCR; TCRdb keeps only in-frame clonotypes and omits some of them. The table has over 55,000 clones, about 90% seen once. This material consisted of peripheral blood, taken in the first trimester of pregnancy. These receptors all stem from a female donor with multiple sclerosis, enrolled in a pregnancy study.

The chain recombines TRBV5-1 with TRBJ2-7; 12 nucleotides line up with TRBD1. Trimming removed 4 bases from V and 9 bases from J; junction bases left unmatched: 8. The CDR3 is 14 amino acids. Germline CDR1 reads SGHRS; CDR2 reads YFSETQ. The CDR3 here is CASSPGQGAGGQYF. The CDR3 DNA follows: TGCGCCAGCAGCCCGGGACAGGGGGCAGGGGGGCAGTACTTC.

DNA for the CDR3: TGTGCCAGTAGTCCCGCGGGGGGGAGAACAGATACGCAGTATTTT. This encodes CASSPAGGRTDTQYF. The chain recombines TRBV19 with TRBJ2-3, with TRBD2 identical over 9 bases. The germline V gene encodes CDR1 LNHDA and CDR2 SQIVND (reference sequence). The V segment lost 5 bases and the J segment 3 bases; nucleotides outside the gene matches: 6. The CDR3 length is 15 residues.

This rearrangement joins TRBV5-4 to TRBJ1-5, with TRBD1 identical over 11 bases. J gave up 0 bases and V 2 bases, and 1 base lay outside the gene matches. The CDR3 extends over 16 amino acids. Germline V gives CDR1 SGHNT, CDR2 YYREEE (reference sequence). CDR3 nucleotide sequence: TGTGCCAGCAGCTTTGGGACAGGGGGTAGCAATCAGCCCCAGCATTTT. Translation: CASSFGTGGSNQPQHF.

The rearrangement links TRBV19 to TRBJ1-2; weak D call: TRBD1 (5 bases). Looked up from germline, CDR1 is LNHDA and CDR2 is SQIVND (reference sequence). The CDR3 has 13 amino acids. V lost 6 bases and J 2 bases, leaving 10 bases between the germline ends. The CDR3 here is CASSADRNYGYTF. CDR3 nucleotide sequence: TGTGCCAGTAGCGCCGACAGAAACTATGGCTACACCTTC.

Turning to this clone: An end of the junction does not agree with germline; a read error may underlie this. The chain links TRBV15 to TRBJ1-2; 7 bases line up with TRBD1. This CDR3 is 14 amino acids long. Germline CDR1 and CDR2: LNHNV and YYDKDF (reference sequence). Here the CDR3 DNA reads TGTGCCACCAGCAGGGCACAGGGGAACTCTGGCTACACCTTC. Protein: CATSRAQGNSGYTF.